The rows below give T cell receptor beta chains drawn from one sample of a study of identical twins. Via MiXCR, TCRdb re-called the 5' RACE reads, giving one row per CDR3 protein. The sample yields fewer than 800,000 distinct CDR3 sequences, under 8.5% seen once. The same data also contributed to another study, on yellow fever vaccine responses in identical twins.

Sequenced: PBMCs. Source of these receptors: a woman under 30 in good health. Each CDR3 is given with its conserved first and last residue. D genes are given only for firm matches. Not all rows give a size; the values are once, few, many and, for expanded clones, a class.

D | J | V | length | size | DNA | CDR3
TRBD2 | TRBJ2-1 | TRBV9 | 18 | few | TGTGCCAGCAGCCACAACTGGGAGGCGGGAGGGCCAAGTAATGAGCAGTTCTTC | CASSHNWEAGGPSNEQFF
TRBD1 | TRBJ2-7 | TRBV12-3/TRBV12-4 | 13 | NA | TGTGCCAGCAGTTTGGACAGGGGACACGGGCAGTACTTC | CASSLDRGHGQYF
TRBD2 | TRBJ2-3 | TRBV20-1 | 16 | many | TGCAGTGCTAGAGTGGGACTAGCGGGAATCACAGATACGCAGTATTTT | CSARVGLAGITDTQYF
TRBD1 | TRBJ1-5 | TRBV5-5 | 18 | NA | TGTGCCAGCAGCTTACAGGGACAGGGGCTATTTAGCAATCAGCCCCAGCATTTT | CASSLQGQGLFSNQPQHF
NA | TRBJ1-2 | TRBV5-6 | 15 | few | TGTGCCAGCAGCTTGCTTGGACAGATGACCTATGGCTACACCTTC | CASSLLGQMTYGYTF
TRBD2 | TRBJ2-3 | TRBV7-6 | 16 | many | TGTGCCAGCAGCCCGAGATTCGGGGGGGAGACAGATACGCAGTATTTT | CASSPRFGGETDTQYF
NA | TRBJ2-1 | TRBV20-1 | 13 | NA | TGCAGTGCTATGTGGGGGATAGGGAATGAGCAGTTCTTC | CSAMWGIGNEQFF
NA | TRBJ1-5 | TRBV10-2 | 13 | NA | TGCGCCAGCAGTGAGTCGGGGACTCAGCCCCAGCATTTT | CASSESGTQPQHF
TRBD2 | TRBJ2-7 | TRBV2 | 19 | many | TGTGCCAGCAGCATACGGAGGCTAGCGGAACTGGGGAGCTCCTACGAGCAGTACTTC | CASSIRRLAELGSSYEQYF
NA | TRBJ2-2 | TRBV6-1 | 15 | many | TGTGCCAGCACTCGACTAGTAGAGGGCACCGGGGAGCTGTTTTTT | CASTRLVEGTGELFF
NA | TRBJ2-7 | TRBV4-1 | 15 | few | TGCGCCAGCAGCCAAGATTTTGCCCAGAGGTACGAGCAGTACTTC | CASSQDFAQRYEQYF
NA | TRBJ1-3 | TRBV28 | 13 | NA | TGTGCCATCCGGACAGACTCTGGAAACACCATATATTTT | CAIRTDSGNTIYF
NA | TRBJ2-1 | TRBV6-5 | 13 | NA | TGTGCCAGCAGTTACCGAGCTTATGGTGAGCAGTTCTTC | CASSYRAYGEQFF
NA | TRBJ1-4 | TRBV7-9 | 15 | NA | TGTGCCAGCAGCTTGGCGTCAGGGGCTAATGAAAAACTGTTTTTT | CASSLASGANEKLFF
NA | TRBJ2-5 | TRBV5-6 | 12 | few | TGTGCCAGCAGCTTGGGACCAGATTCTTCTGACTTC | CASSLGPDSSDF
NA | TRBJ1-6 | TRBV6-5 | 15 | NA | TGTGCCAGCAGTTACTCGGGGAGACAGCCTTCACCCCTCCACTTT | CASSYSGRQPSPLHF
NA | TRBJ2-1 | TRBV27 | 15 | few | TGTGCCAGCGGCACCGCCGAGGGTTACTACAATGAGCAGTTCTTC | CASGTAEGYYNEQFF
TRBD2 | TRBJ2-7 | TRBV27 | 16 | few | TGTGCCAGCAGTTTCCGCCTAGCGGGAAATATCCACGAGCAGTACTTC | CASSFRLAGNIHEQYF
NA | TRBJ2-1 | TRBV12-3/TRBV12-4 | 13 | many | TGTGCCAGCAGCCTAGGGGGATTCAATGAGCAGTTCTTC | CASSLGGFNEQFF
NA | TRBJ2-6 | TRBV5-1 | 15 | many | TGCGCCAGCAGCTTGGGACCTGCTGGGGCCAACGTCCTGACTTTC | CASSLGPAGANVLTF
NA | TRBJ2-1 | TRBV7-8 | 14 | NA | TGTGCCAGCAGCGGTGGCACACGAATTGATGAGCAGTTCTTC | CASSGGTRIDEQFF
NA | TRBJ2-1 | TRBV2 | 14 | many | TGTGCCAGCATAAGAGACAGTCCTACCGATGAGCAGTTCTTC | CASIRDSPTDEQFF
NA | TRBJ2-6 | TRBV5-1 | 16 | many | TGCGCCAGCAGCTTGGCCGTCGGTTCTGGGGCCAACGTCCTGACTTTC | CASSLAVGSGANVLTF
NA | TRBJ1-1 | TRBV5-6 | 13 | many | TGTGCCAGCAGCTTTTTGGACAGCCGCGAAGCTTTCTTT | CASSFLDSREAFF
TRBD2 | TRBJ2-2 | TRBV7-2 | 15 | few | TGTGCCAGCAGCCGCAGCGGGATCGGAACCGGGGAGCTGTTTTTT | CASSRSGIGTGELFF
NA | TRBJ1-2 | TRBV3-1 | 14 | NA | TGTGCCAGCAGCCAAGATTTGGGGGTTGCTGGCTACACCTTC | CASSQDLGVAGYTF